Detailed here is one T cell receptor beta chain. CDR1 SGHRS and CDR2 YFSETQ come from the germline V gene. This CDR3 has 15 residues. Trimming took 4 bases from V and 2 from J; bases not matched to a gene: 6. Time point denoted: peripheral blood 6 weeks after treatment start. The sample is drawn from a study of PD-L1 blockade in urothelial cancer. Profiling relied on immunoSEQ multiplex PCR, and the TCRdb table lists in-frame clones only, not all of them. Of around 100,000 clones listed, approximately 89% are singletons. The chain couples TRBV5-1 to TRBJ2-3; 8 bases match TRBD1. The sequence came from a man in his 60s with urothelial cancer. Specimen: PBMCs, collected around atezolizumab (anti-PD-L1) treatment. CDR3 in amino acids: CASSLEDRATDTQYF. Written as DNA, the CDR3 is TGCGCCAGCAGCCTGGAGGACAGGGCCACAGATACGCAGTATTTT.